This is a list of T cell receptor beta chains from one sample in a study of early T cells in non-severe SARS-CoV-2 infection. TCRdb re-analysed the 5' RACE reads in MiXCR, keeping a single row per CDR3 protein. Found here are tens of thousands of distinct CDR3 sequences, around 11% of them singletons; the top ten hold roughly 3%. The input for sequencing was whole blood, taken at baseline. The receptors originated from an adult who was a healthcare worker with PCR-confirmed SARS-CoV-2 infection or an uninfected control (not recorded which). CDR3s include the opening cysteine and the closing phenylalanine or tryptophan.

length	J	V	CDR3
15	TRBJ2-1	TRBV7-6	CASSLSFSGDNEQFF
12	TRBJ2-7	TRBV12-3/TRBV12-4	CASRALTREQYF
14	TRBJ2-1	TRBV5-5	CASSLGGLNNEQFF
13	TRBJ2-7	TRBV12-3/TRBV12-4	CASSRVRTYEQYF
13	TRBJ2-7	TRBV6-5	CASGGSPSYEQYF
14	TRBJ2-7	TRBV5-1	CASSLGGSTYEQYF
16	TRBJ1-3	TRBV10-3	CAISVGGIGSGNTIYF
13	TRBJ2-7	TRBV28	CASSLRQGHEQYF
15	TRBJ2-5	TRBV11-2	CASSLMIGGGETQYF
14	TRBJ1-2	TRBV5-1	CASSPGQGGRGYTF
14	TRBJ2-3	TRBV7-2	CASRKTTSWDTQYF
15	TRBJ2-7	TRBV13	CASRFTRDASYEQYF
15	TRBJ1-1	TRBV5-1	CASSFTGSVNTRAFF
12	TRBJ2-7	TRBV28	CASNKWPYEQYF
13	TRBJ2-4	TRBV3-1	CASSHQGPNIQYF
13	TRBJ1-2	TRBV7-9	CASSLAFLGDSPF
15	TRBJ2-1	TRBV12-3/TRBV12-4	CASREVGRNHNEQFF
15	TRBJ1-2	TRBV7-9	CASSPPTGAHYGYTF
12	TRBJ1-2	TRBV11-2	CASSLSQYGYTF
13	TRBJ1-5	TRBV20-1	CSALGTEDQPQHF
13	TRBJ1-2	TRBV6-5	CASRPGGPDGYTF
12	TRBJ1-2	TRBV6-2/TRBV6-3	CASSYRGGGYTF
15	TRBJ2-1	TRBV12-5	CASAYGTGDYNEQFF
16	TRBJ2-3	TRBV7-6	CASSLAGTLSTDTQYF